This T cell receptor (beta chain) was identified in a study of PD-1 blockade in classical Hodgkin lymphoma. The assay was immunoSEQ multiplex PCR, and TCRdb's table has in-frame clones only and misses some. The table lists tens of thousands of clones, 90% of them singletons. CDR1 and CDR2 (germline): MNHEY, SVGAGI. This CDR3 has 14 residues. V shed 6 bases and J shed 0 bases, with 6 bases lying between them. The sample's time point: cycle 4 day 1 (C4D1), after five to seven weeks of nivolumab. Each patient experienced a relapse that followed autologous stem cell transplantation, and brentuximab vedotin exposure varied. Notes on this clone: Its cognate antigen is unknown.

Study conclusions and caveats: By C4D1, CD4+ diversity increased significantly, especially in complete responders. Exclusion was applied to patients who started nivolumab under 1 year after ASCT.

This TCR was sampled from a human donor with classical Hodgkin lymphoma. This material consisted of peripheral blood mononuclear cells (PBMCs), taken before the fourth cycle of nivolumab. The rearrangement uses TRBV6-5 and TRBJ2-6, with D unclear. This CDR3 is CASRADSGANVLTF. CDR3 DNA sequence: TGTGCCAGCAGGGCAGACTCTGGGGCCAACGTCCTGACTTTC.